Given below is one T cell receptor beta chain in context. Method: immunoSEQ multiplex PCR; TCRdb's copy keeps in-frame clones and lacks some. This table has approximately 77,000 clones, 80% to 95% appearing once. The data derive from a study of OX40 agonist ivuxolimab in advanced cancers. V dropped 4 bases and J dropped 4 bases, with 14 bases sitting between them. The CDR3 runs 14 residues. The germline gives CDR1 SQVTM, CDR2 ANQGSEA. The sample in question was CD4+ or CD8+ T cells sorted from blood, obtained in a trial of the OX40 agonist ivuxolimab. This TCR derives from an adult with an advanced solid tumor such as melanoma, head and neck, liver or kidney cancer. The chain has TRBV29-1 and TRBJ2-1; D is uncertain. In DNA form, the CDR3 reads TGCAGCGTTGGCGACGCCGCCGGATACAATGAGCAGTTCTTC. Its translation: CSVGDAAGYNEQFF.